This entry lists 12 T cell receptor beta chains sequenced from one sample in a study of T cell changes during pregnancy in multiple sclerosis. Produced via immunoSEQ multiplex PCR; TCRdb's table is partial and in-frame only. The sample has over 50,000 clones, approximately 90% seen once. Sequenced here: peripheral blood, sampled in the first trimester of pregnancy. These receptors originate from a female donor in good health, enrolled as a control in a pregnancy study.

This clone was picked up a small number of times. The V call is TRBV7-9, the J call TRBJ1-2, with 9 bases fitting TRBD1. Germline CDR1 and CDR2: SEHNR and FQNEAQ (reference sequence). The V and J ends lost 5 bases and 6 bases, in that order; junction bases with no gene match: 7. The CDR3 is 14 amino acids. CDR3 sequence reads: CASSPGQGTHGYTF. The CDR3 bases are TGTGCCAGCAGCCCTGGACAGGGGACGCATGGCTACACCTTC.

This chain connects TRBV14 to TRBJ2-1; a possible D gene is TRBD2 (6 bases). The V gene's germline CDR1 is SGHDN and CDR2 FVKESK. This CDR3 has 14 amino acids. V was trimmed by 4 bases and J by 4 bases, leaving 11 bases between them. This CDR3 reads CASSPRERYNEQFF. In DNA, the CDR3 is TGTGCCAGCAGCCCCCGGGAGCGGTACAATGAGCAGTTCTTC.

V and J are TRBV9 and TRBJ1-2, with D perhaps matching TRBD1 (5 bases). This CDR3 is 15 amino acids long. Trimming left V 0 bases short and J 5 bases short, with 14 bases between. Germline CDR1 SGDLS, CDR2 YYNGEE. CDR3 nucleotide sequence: TGTGCCAGCAGCGTAGGGGGAGGGGACTGGTATGGCTACACCTTC. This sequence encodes CASSVGGGDWYGYTF.

The CDR3 sequence is CASKSQGSGNTIYF. The CDR3 DNA follows: TGTGCCAGCAAGTCACAGGGGTCAGGAAACACCATATATTTT. The V and J genes are TRBV19 and TRBJ1-3, with 7 bases that match TRBD1. Trimming took 9 bases from V and 4 from J; bases not matched to a gene: 9. CDR1 and CDR2 (germline): LNHDA, SQIVND (reference sequence). The CDR3 is made up of 14 amino acids.

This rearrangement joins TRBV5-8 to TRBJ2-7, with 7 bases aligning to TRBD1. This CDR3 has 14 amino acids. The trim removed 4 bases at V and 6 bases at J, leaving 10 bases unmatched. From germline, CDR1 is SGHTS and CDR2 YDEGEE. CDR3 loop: CASSLMTGSGEQYF. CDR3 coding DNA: TGTGCCAGCAGCCTGATGACAGGGTCGGGCGAGCAGTACTTC.

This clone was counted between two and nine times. CDR3 residues: CASSGRDRAGGYTF. The DNA of the CDR3 is TGTGCCAGCAGCGGCCGGGACAGGGCCGGTGGCTACACCTTC. The chain joins TRBV5-6 to TRBJ1-2, with 9 bases fitting TRBD1. V was clipped by 4 bases and J by 7 bases; unmatched bases: 8. The CDR3 extends over 14 amino acids. Germline V CDR1 and CDR2: SGHDT, YYEEEE.

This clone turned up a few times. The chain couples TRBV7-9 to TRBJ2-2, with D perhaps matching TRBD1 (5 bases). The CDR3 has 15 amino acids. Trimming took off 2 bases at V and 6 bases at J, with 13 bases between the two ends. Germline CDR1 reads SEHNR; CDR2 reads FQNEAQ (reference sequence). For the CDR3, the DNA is TGTGCCAGCAGCTTACAGGGAAGAGGCGCCGGGGAGCTGTTTTTT. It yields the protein CASSLQGRGAGELFF.

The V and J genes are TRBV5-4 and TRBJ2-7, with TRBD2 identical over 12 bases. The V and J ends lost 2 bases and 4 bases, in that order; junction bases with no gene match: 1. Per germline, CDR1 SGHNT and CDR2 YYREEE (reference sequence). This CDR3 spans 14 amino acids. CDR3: CASSLLAGGYEQYF. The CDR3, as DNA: TGTGCCAGCAGCTTACTAGCGGGGGGTTACGAGCAGTACTTC.

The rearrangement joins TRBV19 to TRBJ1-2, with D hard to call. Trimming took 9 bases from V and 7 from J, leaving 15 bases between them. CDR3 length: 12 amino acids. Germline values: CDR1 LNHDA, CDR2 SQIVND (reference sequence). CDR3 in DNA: TGTGCCAGCCGCACCGGGAACGGTGGCTACACCTTC. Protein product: CASRTGNGGYTF.

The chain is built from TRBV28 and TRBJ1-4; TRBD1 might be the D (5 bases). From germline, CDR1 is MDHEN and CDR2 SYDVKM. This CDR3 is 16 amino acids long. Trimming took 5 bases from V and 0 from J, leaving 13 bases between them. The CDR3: CASSPRGPATNEKLFF. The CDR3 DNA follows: TGTGCCAGCAGTCCAAGGGGCCCAGCAACTAATGAAAAACTGTTTTTT.

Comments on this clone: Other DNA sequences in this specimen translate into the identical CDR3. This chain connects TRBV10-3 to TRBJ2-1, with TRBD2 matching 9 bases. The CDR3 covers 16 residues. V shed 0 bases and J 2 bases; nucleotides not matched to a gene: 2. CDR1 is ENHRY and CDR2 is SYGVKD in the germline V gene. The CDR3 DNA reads TGTGCCATCAGTGAGTCGGCGGGAGGGACCTACAATGAGCAGTTCTTC. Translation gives CAISESAGGTYNEQFF.

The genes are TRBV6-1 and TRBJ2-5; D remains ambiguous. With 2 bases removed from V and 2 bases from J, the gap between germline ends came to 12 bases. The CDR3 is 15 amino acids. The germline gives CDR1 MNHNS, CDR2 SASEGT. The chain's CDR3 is CASSELGGEQETQYF. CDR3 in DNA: TGTGCCAGCAGTGAACTTGGCGGTGAGCAAGAGACCCAGTACTTC.